The 8 T cell receptor beta chains below were found in one sample sequenced in a study of stem cell transplantation in POMP-related autoinflammatory disease. Libraries were prepared by immunoSEQ multiplex PCR; TCRdb keeps only in-frame clonotypes and omits some of them. The data contain thousands of clones, around 90% of them seen just once; the ten biggest clones take up over 10%. The material was CD8+ T cells from PBMCs, obtained after stem cell transplantation. The receptors were sampled from a human patient with POMP-related autoinflammation and immune dysregulation (PRAID). Some T cells may have come from the graft donor.

The CDR3 protein is CASSQVSAGEETQYF. The DNA of the CDR3 is TGTGCCAGCAGCCAAGTTTCGGCGGGGGAAGAGACCCAGTACTTC. The chain uses TRBV3-1 (or the pseudogene TRBV3-2) and TRBJ2-5, with 7 bases that match TRBD2. The CDR3 sequence is 15 residues long. From germline, CDR1 is LGHDT and CDR2 YNNKEL (reference sequence). V was clipped by 1 base and J by 3 bases; unmatched bases: 5.

This chain joins TRBV19 and TRBJ1-1; D is possibly TRBD1 (5 bases). The length of the CDR3 is 13 residues. Per the germline V gene, CDR1 is LNHDA and CDR2 is SQIVND (reference sequence). V lost 3 bases to trimming and J lost 1 base, with 6 bases between them. The CDR3 DNA reads as TGTGCCAGTAGTATGGGGGGGAACACTGAAGCTTTCTTT. Translated: CASSMGGNTEAFF.

The chain has TRBV9 and TRBJ2-3, with 10 nucleotides matching TRBD2. The CDR3 is 17 residues long. Germline V gives CDR1 SGDLS, CDR2 YYNGEE. Trimming took 4 bases from V and 4 from J; bases not matched to a gene: 12. The CDR3 sequence is CASSPLGSGRLSDTQYF. CDR3 DNA sequence: TGTGCCAGCAGCCCCTTGGGTAGCGGGAGGCTGTCAGATACGCAGTATTTT. The full variable domain, its missing parts supplied by reference TRBV9 and TRBJ2-3, is DSGVTQTPKHLITATGQRVTLRCSPRSGDLSVYWYQQSLDQGLQFLIQYYNGEERAKGNILERFSAQQFPDLHSELNLSSLELGDSALYFCASSPLGSGRLSDTQYFGPGTRLTVL.

The V call is TRBV6-1, the J call TRBJ1-2, with D tentatively TRBD1 (5 bases). Germline V gives CDR1 MNHNS, CDR2 SASEGT. V was clipped by 2 bases and J by 2 bases, with 15 bases between them. The CDR3 loop spans 16 amino acids. CDR3 sequence reads: CASSENLGVGNYGYTF. The CDR3 DNA is TGTGCCAGCAGTGAAAATTTAGGGGTCGGGAACTATGGCTACACCTTC.

This chain joins TRBV19 and TRBJ1-6; 7 bases agree with TRBD1. Germline loops: CDR1 LNHDA, CDR2 SQIVND (reference sequence). The V and J ends lost 10 bases and 7 bases, in that order; junction bases with no gene match: 4. CDR3 length equals 12 residues. CDR3 sequence reads: CATRTGNSPLHF. Here the CDR3 DNA reads TGTGCCACTCGGACAGGAAATTCACCCCTCCACTTT.

The chain combines TRBV2 with TRBJ1-5; perhaps TRBD1 as D (5 bases). Trimming removed 3 bases at V and 6 bases at J, with 18 bases between. The CDR3 has 16 residues. CDR1 and CDR2 from the germline V gene are SNHLY and FYNNEI. CDR3 DNA: TGTGCCAGCAGTGAGAGCAGGGCTTTAGTTCGTCAGCCCCAGCATTTT. This encodes CASSESRALVRQPQHF.

The V gene is TRBV13, the J gene TRBJ2-7, with 12 bases lining up with TRBD1. Germline values: CDR1 PRHDT, CDR2 FYEKMQ (reference sequence). The ends lost 4 bases at V and 6 bases at J; junction bases unmatched: 1. The CDR3 consists of 13 residues. The CDR3 DNA reads TGTGCCAGCAGCTGGGACAGGGGGCGCGAGCAGTACTTC. Translation: CASSWDRGREQYF.

The chain recombines TRBV6-5 with TRBJ2-5; the match to TRBD2 covers 12 bases. V was pared by 2 bases and J by 5 bases, with 6 bases of the junction left unmatched. This CDR3 region has 16 residues. Germline V CDR1 and CDR2: MNHEY, SVGAGI. Here the CDR3 reads CASSYRGLAGGETQYF. The CDR3 DNA reads TGTGCCAGCAGTTACCGTGGCCTAGCGGGAGGGGAGACCCAGTACTTC.